This is a list of T cell receptor beta chains from one sample in a study of T cell responses to AZD1222 COVID-19 vaccine. The assay was immunoSEQ multiplex PCR, and TCRdb's table has in-frame clones only and misses some. This sample has under 100,000 clones, with around 86% found just once. The specimen was peripheral blood, collected on day 0 of AZD1222 vaccination. Receptors originate from an adult in good health. Both conserved end residues are trimmed from each CDR3. Each record gives: D gene, V gene, J gene, CDR3 protein. A D gene is named only where the DNA matches it firmly.

TRBD1	TRBV7-2	TRBJ1-2	ASSATLAGGKNYGYT
.	TRBV4-2	TRBJ2-6	ASRQTTGRATSGANVLT
.	TRBV3-1/TRBV3-2	TRBJ2-1	ASSPPAGHEQF
TRBD1	TRBV5-1	TRBJ2-7	ASSLGSTGRAYEQY
.	TRBV11-3	TRBJ2-7	ASSPRWDYEQY
TRBD1	TRBV9	TRBJ2-7	ASSAGQGASEQY
.	TRBV19	TRBJ2-2	ASSTARLLTTGELF
.	TRBV7-9	TRBJ2-7	ASSHPLSGTRSYEQY
.	TRBV24-1	TRBJ2-7	ATSDYEFYEQY
TRBD1	TRBV6-6	TRBJ1-1	ASRSPSRDRVDAF
.	TRBV6-6	TRBJ2-5	ASSYPGAQETQY
TRBD2	TRBV4-1	TRBJ2-7	ASSHQFPSSGRAYEQY
TRBD1	TRBV28	TRBJ2-7	ATIRTGGTYEQY
.	TRBV30	TRBJ2-7	AWRGRRSSYEQY
.	TRBV6-5	TRBJ1-3	ASSYSTLGNTIY
TRBD1	TRBV5-1	TRBJ2-7	ASSWQGAPGEQY
TRBD1	TRBV27	TRBJ2-7	ASSTKTGVGYEQY
TRBD1	TRBV9	TRBJ1-1	ASSPRQGEPF
.	TRBV7-9	TRBJ2-5	ASSLVGHHQETQY
.	TRBV7-8	TRBJ2-1	ASSSLGGDEQF
.	TRBV5-1	TRBJ2-5	ASSFSGEETQY
.	TRBV18	TRBJ2-1	ASSPSRDNEQF
.	TRBV5-1	TRBJ1-3	ASSLEGSNSGNTIY
.	TRBV6-6	TRBJ2-7	ASRSRDEQY
.	TRBV15	TRBJ1-3	ATSRARRDTIY
.	TRBV7-6	TRBJ2-7	ASSLEVSGAINEQY
.	TRBV15	TRBJ1-4	ATSRDIGRDEKLF
.	TRBV11-2	TRBJ1-3	ASSATVVGNTIY
TRBD2	TRBV5-6	TRBJ2-7	ASSLEGGSPIKKQY
TRBD1	TRBV9	TRBJ1-5	ASSVGTGGANQPQH
TRBD2	TRBV24-1	TRBJ2-3	ATSGGLAGVTGTQY
.	TRBV7-9	TRBJ2-2	ASSSRGRPGELF
.	TRBV12-3/TRBV12-4	TRBJ2-7	ASSATYEQY
.	TRBV7-9	TRBJ1-1	ASSLRVTEAF
.	TRBV15	TRBJ2-5	ATSRDRNQETQY
TRBD2	TRBV11-3	TRBJ2-7	ASSLMGLAGGSGYEQY
.	TRBV19	TRBJ1-1	ASRNRQSRTEAF
.	TRBV5-1	TRBJ2-7	ASSLERGAEQY